A single sample is the source of the 2 T cell receptor beta chains below, sequenced in a study of glioma-infiltrating T cells. Using RNA template, CDR3s of TCR alpha and beta were amplified with iRepertoire arm-PCR. From the multiplex PCR reads, TCRdb called clonotypes with MiXCR, one entry per CDR3 protein. There are 170,000 or so distinct CDR3 sequences in the sample; around 45% occur only once, and roughly 5.2% lies in the top ten. Sequenced: glioma tissue, nonneoplastic brain tissue, or PBMCs (not recorded which). These receptors came from a human donor with low-grade glioma or glioblastoma, undergoing nonglioma brain surgery, or in good health (not recorded which).

The DNA of the CDR3 is TGCAGTGCTAGAGTCGCAGGGGGCCACCAAGAGACCCAGTACTTC. Translating gives CSARVAGGHQETQYF. The chain combines TRBV20-1 with TRBJ2-5; TRBD1 matches at 8 bases. The germline V gene has CDR1 DFQATT and CDR2 SNEGSKA (reference sequence). Unmatched junction bases numbered 4, after V lost 1 base and J lost 0 bases. This CDR3 contains 15 residues.

V usage is TRBV5-1 and J usage is TRBJ2-2, with TRBD2 identical over 10 bases. The V gene's germline CDR1 is SGHRS and CDR2 YFSETQ. The CDR3 loop spans 20 amino acids. The trim removed 3 bases at V and 4 bases at J, leaving 18 bases unmatched. CDR3 nucleotide sequence: TGCGCCAGCAGCTACGGGGCTAGCGGGAGATTGATGGGTAGCACCGGGGAGCTGTTTTTT. It yields the protein CASSYGASGRLMGSTGELFF.